This T cell receptor (beta chain) was obtained from a study of cytomegalovirus exposure and HLA in healthy donors. The study ran its PCR with 60 Vbeta and 13 Jbeta primers. Repertoires were generated with immunoSEQ multiplex PCR, while TCRdb's copy carries only in-frame clones and drops some. Here the sample spans 170,000 or so clones, approximately 78% being singletons. Trimming removed 6 bases from V and 3 bases from J, with 19 bases in between. This CDR3 is built from 16 residues. Germline V gene sequence: CDR1 SSHAT, CDR2 FNYEAQ (reference sequence). General study results and limits: Cytomegalovirus association was listed for 150 or so TCR beta chains. Both high specificity and high sensitivity reportedly marked the classifier's diagnosis of cytomegalovirus status. For most TCR sequences rarity was the rule, although some public TCRs occurred in many donors. In vitro testing confirmed a few CMV-associated chains as specific for CMV antigens.

This clone was detected only once. What it recognizes is unknown. The source material was PBMCs. The chain has TRBV7-7 and TRBJ2-3; a weak D match, TRBD2 (7 bases). The receptor was isolated from a woman aged 35 to 49 in good health and CMV-seronegative. Here the CDR3 reads CASRGGGGVVTDTQYF. As DNA, the CDR3 is TGTGCCAGCAGAGGGGGGGGAGGGGTTGTGACAGATACGCAGTATTTT.